These 10 T cell receptor beta chains originate from one sample sequenced in a study of T cells in Graves' hyperthyroidism and ophthalmopathy. TCR beta CDR3 regions were amplified from RNA. In the first-round RT-PCR of the TCR CDR3, the HTBI primer set was used. TCRdb redid the calling of the multiplex PCR reads with MiXCR, one entry per CDR3 protein. The sample holds 250,000 to 300,000 distinct CDR3 sequences, roughly 18% seen once. The specimen sequenced was blood. These receptors were collected from a man aged 45-65 years with Graves' ophthalmopathy.

This clonotype has only a few counts. The V call is TRBV3-1, the J call TRBJ1-1; D is possibly TRBD1 (5 bases). Germline V gene sequence: CDR1 LGHDT, CDR2 YNNKEL (reference sequence). This CDR3 is 16 amino acids long. Between the trimmed V and J ends, which lost 9 bases and 4 bases, there was a span of 24 bases. The chain's CDR3 is CASTPPTGDGPTEAFF. The CDR3 coding sequence is TGTGCCAGTACCCCCCCCACAGGCGACGGACCCACTGAAGCTTTCTTT.

The chain links TRBV27 to TRBJ2-3; the D gene could be TRBD1 or TRBD2 (5 bases each). The germline V gene has CDR1 MNHEY and CDR2 SMNVEV (reference sequence). Trimming left V 5 bases short and J 2 bases short, with 14 bases between. CDR3 size: 15 residues. In DNA form, the CDR3 reads TGTGCCAGCAGTACCCGGGACGGACACACAGATACGCAGTATTTT. Protein product: CASSTRDGHTDTQYF.

This clonotype has only a few counts. The chain combines TRBV18 with TRBJ2-5; D may be TRBD1 or TRBD2 (5 bases each). V was pared by 2 bases and J by 0 bases, with 16 bases between. Per the germline V gene, CDR1 is KGHSH and CDR2 is LQKENI. There are 17 residues in the CDR3. CDR3 nucleotides: TGTGCCAGCTCACCAACAAGAGGGGACCGCGACCAAGAGACCCAGTACTTC. It encodes CASSPTRGDRDQETQYF.

There are many counts of this clonotype. This chain uses TRBV7-9 with TRBJ2-2; TRBD2 matches 8 bases. Germline CDR1 reads SEHNR; CDR2 reads FQNEAQ (reference sequence). J was trimmed by 2 bases and V by 4 bases; bases with no gene match: 6. The CDR3 extends over 16 amino acids. The CDR3 DNA follows: TGTGCCAGCAGCTCCCCGGGGGGGAGAAACACCGGGGAGCTGTTTTTT. It translates to CASSSPGGRNTGELFF.

As to this clonotype: Since a much larger clone is just one base distant, this may be a read error. The chain carries TRBV5-1 and TRBJ1-2; tentative D call: TRBD1 (5 bases). This CDR3 spans 14 amino acids. Per germline, CDR1 SGHRS and CDR2 YFSETQ. Trimming took 1 base from V and 6 from J, leaving 13 bases between them. CDR3 amino acids: CASSLSQGVDGYTF. The CDR3 coding sequence is TGCGCCAGCAGCTTGAGCCAGGGAGTAGATGGCTACACCTTC.

This clonotype was detected ten times or more. The chain couples TRBV20-1 to TRBJ1-2; weak D call: TRBD1 (6 bases). Germline CDR1 reads DFQATT; CDR2 reads SNEGSKA (reference sequence). Trimming removed 5 bases from V and 8 bases from J, with 12 bases in between. The CDR3 has 11 amino acids. The DNA of the CDR3 is TGCAGTGCTGAAGGGGGTGACGGCTACACCTTC. Amino acids: CSAEGGDGYTF.

This clonotype showed up just a few times. The chain recombines TRBV7-9 with TRBJ2-7, with D possibly matching TRBD1 (5 bases). The germline V gene has CDR1 SEHNR and CDR2 FQNEAQ (reference sequence). The CDR3 covers 15 residues. Trimming shortened V by 5 bases and J by 3 bases, and 17 bases separated the two germline ends. CDR3 coding DNA: TGTGCCAGCAGCCCCATTGGGGCGGCGTACTACGAGCAGTACTTC. It yields the protein CASSPIGAAYYEQYF.

The gene calls are TRBV7-9 and TRBJ2-5; 14 nucleotides align to TRBD2. J gave up 4 bases and V 3 bases, and 4 bases lay outside the gene matches. CDR1 and CDR2 from the germline V gene are SEHNR and FQNEAQ (reference sequence). This CDR3 comprises 16 residues. CDR3 in amino acids: CASSLGLAGVRETQYF. CDR3 nucleotide sequence: TGTGCCAGCAGCTTGGGACTAGCGGGAGTTCGAGAGACCCAGTACTTC.

Details on this clonotype: A single base separates this from a much larger clone, so it may be a read error. This chain links TRBV5-5 with TRBJ1-5; D not certain. CDR3 length equals 15 residues. CDR1 SGHKS and CDR2 YYEKEE come from the germline V gene (reference sequence). The CDR3 bases are TGTGCCAGCAGCTTGGTTCCAAATAGCAATCGGCCCCAGCATTTT. Its protein is CASSLVPNSNRPQHF.

A few counts support this clonotype. J is TRBJ2-1 and V is TRBV6-1; 7 bases map to TRBD1. The CDR3 has 12 amino acids. With 6 bases clipped from V and 11 bases from J, the junction kept 7 bases outside the gene matches. Germline CDR1 and CDR2: MNHNS and SASEGT. CDR3 region: CASRQVDRQQFF. CDR3 bases: TGTGCCAGCAGGCAAGTGGACAGGCAGCAGTTCTTC.